This TCR beta chain was obtained from a study of T cells in Graves' hyperthyroidism and ophthalmopathy. The source material, RNA transcripts, was used to amplify TCR beta CDR3 regions. The primer set for the first-round RT-PCR of the TCR CDR3 was HTBI. TCRdb processed the multiplex PCR reads anew with MiXCR; each CDR3 protein has one entry. The data contain fewer than 650,000 distinct CDR3 sequences, approximately 15% of them singletons. The CDR3 contains 11 residues. The germline gives CDR1 SQVTM, CDR2 ANQGSEA. V was pared by 6 bases and J by 5 bases, with 10 bases between. This clonotype has at least ten counts.

The sequence derives from a woman in her 30s with Graves' hyperthyroidism that later progressed to Graves' ophthalmopathy. The gene calls are TRBV29-1 and TRBJ1-2; D unresolved. The specimen was blood. Here the CDR3 DNA reads TGCAGCGTCATTCTAGGGTATGGCTACACCTTC. Its translation is CSVILGYGYTF.